This T cell receptor beta chain was found in a study of human T cells and chemical hapten exposure. Study summary: From small differences in pooled library volume came most of the variation in per-sample TCR yields.

Study results and caveats: Those TCRs sitting above 1 in 1000 frequency stayed the same with DPC sensitization.

This clonotype turned up a few times. Its antigen is not identified. Unique molecular identifiers were affixed to discrete cDNA molecules within the library. Authors' data handling: Per-sample TCR counts ranged from roughly 23,224 to 750,000, median 95,638. TCRdb recomputed calls from the reads with MiXCR, one row per CDR3 protein. These V and J calls are TCRdb output, not the study's own analysis. The table shows about 120,000 distinct CDR3 sequences, with over 6.5% occurring only once. Whole blood, unfractionated, served as the material for total RNA extraction. Germline CDR1 reads LGHNA; CDR2 reads YSLEER. Trimming took off 0 bases at V and 7 bases at J, with 10 bases between the two ends. The CDR3 contains 14 residues.

The TCR sequence derives from a human donor in good health. Some clones in this sample may be carry-over from other donors' samples. The J gene is TRBJ2-1, the V gene TRBV4-3; D gene uncertain. Sequenced input: whole blood. The CDR3 DNA is TGCGCCAGCAGCCAAGATCTTAAGGCGAATGAGCAGTTCTTC. This encodes CASSQDLKANEQFF.